These 30 T cell receptor beta chains were sequenced from one sample in a study of T cell repertoires in cytomegalovirus infection. Their antigens are not known. One entry per CDR3 protein results from TCRdb running MiXCR on the reads. The sample holds roughly 280,000 distinct CDR3 sequences; 22% are singletons and the top ten take approximately 20%. The starting material was cultured PBMCs, obtained from culture after CMV antigen stimulation. These TCRs come from a human donor in good health (CMV status not recorded). Some clones in this sample may be carry-over from other donors' samples.

This chain uses TRBV19 with TRBJ1-5; D is uncertain. CDR3 length equals 17 residues. Trimming left V 0 bases short and J 0 bases short, with 12 bases between. The germline V gene has CDR1 LNHDA and CDR2 SQIVND (reference sequence). The CDR3 spells CASSIDRLSGSNQPQHF. The CDR3 DNA reads as TGTGCCAGTAGTATAGACAGGCTCTCGGGTAGCAATCAGCCCCAGCATTTT.

This clonotype was seen a handful of times. The J gene is TRBJ2-2, the V gene TRBV5-1; tentatively, D is TRBD2 (5 bases). The germline V gene encodes CDR1 SGHRS and CDR2 YFSETQ. This CDR3 has 14 amino acids. The ends were cut back, 2 bases at V and 4 bases at J, with 9 bases in the middle. The CDR3 spells CASSFSSPTGELFF. The CDR3 region has the DNA TGCGCCAGCAGCTTTTCTAGCCCCACCGGGGAGCTGTTTTTT.

The chain recombines TRBV4-1 with TRBJ1-1; D remains ambiguous. The length of the CDR3 is 15 residues. With 0 bases removed from V and 4 bases from J, the gap between germline ends came to 12 bases. Germline CDR1 reads MGHRA; CDR2 reads YSYEKL. The CDR3 nucleotides are TGCGCCAGCAGCCAAGACCGGGGTACGAGCACTGAAGCTTTCTTT. This translates into CASSQDRGTSTEAFF.

The chain combines TRBV28 with TRBJ2-1; D not certain. Deletions cut 3 bases from V and 6 bases from J, with 18 bases between. The CDR3 loop spans 16 amino acids. Germline assignment: CDR1 MDHEN and CDR2 SYDVKM. The CDR3 region has the DNA TGTGCCAGCAGTTTCCCAGACCTCATAGGAACCAATGAGCAGTTCTTC. Amino acid sequence: CASSFPDLIGTNEQFF.

This clonotype has ten or more counts. This chain links TRBV7-9 with TRBJ2-5; D perhaps matches TRBD2 (6 bases). The CDR3 extends over 15 amino acids. V was pared by 1 base and J by 1 base, with 10 bases between. The germline CDR1 and CDR2 sequences are SEHNR and FQNEAQ (reference sequence). The CDR3 here is CASSLGSGAQETQYF. The CDR3 DNA follows: TGTGCCAGCAGCTTAGGCTCGGGAGCCCAAGAGACCCAGTACTTC.

Ten or more counts support this clonotype. This rearrangement joins TRBV28 to TRBJ2-7, with 9 bases lining up with TRBD1. Germline CDR1 MDHEN, CDR2 SYDVKM. CDR3 size: 15 residues. With 2 bases clipped from V and 6 bases from J, the junction kept 8 bases outside the gene matches. In nucleotides, the CDR3 is TGTGCCAGCAGTTTAACGGGACAGGGTTATCGCGAGCAGTACTTC. Translated, it gives CASSLTGQGYREQYF.

This clonotype was counted between two and nine times. The rearrangement joins TRBV6-1 to TRBJ2-7; 9 nucleotides match TRBD1. Germline lookup yields CDR1 MNHNS and CDR2 SASEGT. The CDR3 contains 14 residues. V trimming: 4 bases; J trimming: 5 bases; junction bases outside the gene matches: 6. As DNA, the CDR3 is TGTGCCAGCAGTGCTGGGACAGGGAAAGACGAGCAGTACGTC. The encoded protein is CASSAGTGKDEQYV.

This clonotype came up many times. V is TRBV7-9 and J is TRBJ1-2; TRBD1 agrees at 8 bases. Germline V gene data show CDR1 as SEHNR and CDR2 as FQNEAQ (reference sequence). Trimming at V came to 3 bases and at J to 2 bases, leaving 2 bases not matched to a gene. CDR3 size: 14 residues. Here the CDR3 DNA reads TGTGCCAGCAGCTTTGGACAGGGAAACTATGGCTACACCTTC. Protein: CASSFGQGNYGYTF.

The rearrangement joins TRBV7-2 to TRBJ2-3, with D possibly TRBD1 on 6 matching bases. Deletions cut 5 bases from V and 5 bases from J, with 8 bases between. The CDR3 loop spans 12 amino acids. Germline V gives CDR1 SGHTA, CDR2 FQGNSA. Here the CDR3 DNA reads TGTGCCAGCAGCAGGACAGTAGATACGCAGTATTTT. It specifies CASSRTVDTQYF.

In this sample, this clonotype turned up many times. This chain links TRBV7-2 with TRBJ1-3; D is ambiguous. The CDR3 is 15 residues long. Germline V gene sequence: CDR1 SGHTA, CDR2 FQGNSA. V lost 5 bases to trimming and J lost 0 bases, with 11 bases between them. In DNA form, the CDR3 reads TGTGCCAGCAGCCTCCGGCGCCACTCTGGAAACACCATATATTTT. Translating it yields CASSLRRHSGNTIYF.

In this sample, this clonotype turned up once. The V and J genes are TRBV27 and TRBJ1-5; weak D call: TRBD1 (5 bases). CDR3 length: 14 amino acids. V was shortened by 2 bases and J by 6 bases, with 11 bases between the two germline ends. CDR1 MNHEY and CDR2 SMNVEV come from the germline V gene (reference sequence). CDR3 amino acids: CASSLQGGGQPQHF. The CDR3 bases are TGTGCCAGCAGTTTACAGGGTGGGGGTCAGCCCCAGCATTTT.

This clonotype appeared a few times. V usage is TRBV11-3 and J usage is TRBJ2-1; 7 bases align to TRBD2. V lost 4 bases to trimming and J lost 1 base; unmatched junction nucleotides: 13. This CDR3 has 18 amino acids. Germline assignment: CDR1 SGHNT and CDR2 YENEEA. CDR3 nucleotide sequence: TGTGCCAGCAGCTCCCCCGACGGACTACTAGCGTCCTACAATGAGCAGTTCTTC. Protein: CASSSPDGLLASYNEQFF.

There are a few counts of this clonotype. The chain is built from TRBV6-1 and TRBJ2-1; TRBD2 matches 11 bases. This CDR3 region has 17 residues. CDR1 is MNHNS, CDR2 SASEGT, per germline. V lost 7 bases to trimming and J lost 0 bases; unmatched junction nucleotides: 8. The CDR3 loop is CASTIAGGLSSYNEQFF. In nucleotides, the CDR3 is TGTGCCAGCACCATAGCGGGAGGGCTAAGCTCCTACAATGAGCAGTTCTTC.

This clonotype was seen repeatedly, ten times or more. J is TRBJ2-2 and V is TRBV12-3 or TRBV12-4; D not certain. CDR3 length equals 13 residues. V shed 2 bases and J shed 6 bases, with 7 bases lying between them. The CDR3 bases are TGTGCCAGCAGTTTACTAGAAGCCGGGGAGCTGTTTTTT. Its protein is CASSLLEAGELFF.

The J gene is TRBJ2-2, the V gene TRBV12-3 or TRBV12-4; D may be TRBD1 (6 bases). V gave up 6 bases and J gave up 6 bases, with 17 bases separating them. There are 15 residues in the CDR3. The CDR3 protein is CASSPTGIRPGELFF. The CDR3 coding sequence is TGTGCCAGCAGCCCAACAGGGATTCGGCCCGGGGAGCTGTTTTTT.

This clonotype was seen a few times. The V gene is TRBV6-2 or TRBV6-3, the J gene TRBJ2-7; TRBD1 matches 8 bases. CDR3 length: 13 residues. V was clipped by 6 bases and J by 7 bases; unmatched bases: 8. CDR1 is MNHEY and CDR2 is SVGEGT in the germline V gene. The CDR3 reads CASSGQGATEQYV. The CDR3 DNA is TGTGCCAGCAGCGGACAGGGCGCTACGGAGCAGTACGTC.

The chain joins TRBV7-2 to TRBJ2-6; no reliable D call. With 5 bases removed from V and 2 bases from J, the gap between germline ends came to 13 bases. This CDR3 region has 16 residues. The germline gives CDR1 SGHTA, CDR2 FQGNSA. The CDR3 spells CASSPELRAGANVLTF. The CDR3 bases are TGTGCCAGCAGCCCAGAGTTGCGAGCTGGGGCCAACGTCCTGACTTTC.

This clonotype came up many times. V usage is TRBV7-2 and J usage is TRBJ2-1, with 9 bases identical to TRBD2. Germline values: CDR1 SGHTA, CDR2 FQGNSA. J lost 2 bases, V lost 4 bases, and 6 bases had no gene match. This CDR3 comprises 16 residues. This CDR3 reads CASSSPRGRAYNEQFF. DNA of the CDR3: TGTGCCAGCAGCTCACCCCGCGGGAGGGCCTACAATGAGCAGTTCTTC. Supplemented by reference TRBV7-2 and TRBJ2-1, the full variable domain reads GAGVSQSPSNKVTEKGKDVELRCDPISGHTALYWYRQSLGQGLEFLIYFQGNSAPDKSGLPSDRFSAERTGGSVSTLTIQRTQQEDSAVYLCASSSPRGRAYNEQFFGPGTRLTVL.

This clonotype was seen a few times. CDR3 DNA sequence: TGTGCCACCAGCAAAGACCGGGACTTTGGTTCACCCCTCCACTTT. It translates to CATSKDRDFGSPLHF. The chain joins TRBV15 to TRBJ1-6, with D possibly being TRBD1 (5 bases). Germline lookup yields CDR1 LNHNV and CDR2 YYDKDF (reference sequence). This CDR3 is built from 15 residues. V was cut by 4 bases and J by 9 bases, with 16 bases left in between.

The chain employs TRBV7-2 and TRBJ1-3; a possible D gene is TRBD1 (6 bases). V lost 2 bases, J lost 2 bases, and 10 bases lay in between. This CDR3 spans 15 amino acids. The V gene's germline CDR1 is SGHTA and CDR2 FQGNSA. The CDR3 DNA reads TGTGCCAGCAGCTTAAACGGACAGACTGGAAACACCATATATTTT. Encoded protein: CASSLNGQTGNTIYF.

In this sample, this clonotype turned up a few times. The chain is built from TRBV6-5 and TRBJ2-3; 8 nucleotides agree with TRBD2. Germline V CDR1 and CDR2: MNHEY, SVGAGI. The V and J ends lost 0 bases and 4 bases, in that order; junction bases with no gene match: 3. The CDR3 extends over 15 amino acids. The CDR3 sequence is CASSYSSGRSDTQYF. In DNA, the CDR3 is TGTGCCAGCAGTTACTCGAGCGGGAGATCAGATACGCAGTATTTT.

This chain links TRBV20-1 with TRBJ2-5, with a possible D match to TRBD1 (6 bases). Germline loops: CDR1 DFQATT, CDR2 SNEGSKA (reference sequence). The CDR3 loop spans 10 amino acids. This chain's CDR3 is CSAAPGHQYF. CDR3 DNA: TGCAGCGCAGCACCGGGACACCAGTACTTC.

The gene calls are TRBV4-3 and TRBJ2-1; no clear D. V lost 5 bases to trimming and J lost 5 bases, with 10 bases between them. CDR3 size: 13 residues. Germline CDR1 is LGHNA and CDR2 is YSLEER. The CDR3 DNA is TGCGCCAGCAGCTGGGGATGGGACAATGAGCAGTTCTTC. Its protein product is CASSWGWDNEQFF.

The chain links TRBV7-2 to TRBJ2-1; D perhaps matches TRBD2 (5 bases). Germline values: CDR1 SGHTA, CDR2 FQGNSA. V lost 3 bases to trimming and J lost 9 bases, with 12 bases between them. The CDR3 consists of 13 residues. The CDR3 reads CASSFILESEQFF. The CDR3 DNA is TGTGCCAGCAGCTTCATACTAGAGAGTGAGCAGTTCTTC.

V gene TRBV12-3 or TRBV12-4 combines with J gene TRBJ2-3; 15 nucleotides line up with TRBD2. Trimming removed 7 bases from V and 8 bases from J; junction bases left unmatched: 10. The CDR3 spans 16 residues. The CDR3 loop is CASKKGLAGGRGTQYF. The CDR3 DNA sequence: TGTGCCAGCAAGAAAGGACTAGCGGGAGGGCGGGGTACGCAGTATTTT.

This clonotype was observed at least ten times. This rearrangement joins TRBV7-2 to TRBJ2-1, with 10 nucleotides matching TRBD2. The V and J ends lost 1 base and 0 bases, in that order; junction bases with no gene match: 0. CDR3 size: 16 residues. Germline V gene sequence: CDR1 SGHTA, CDR2 FQGNSA. The CDR3 reads CASSLGLAGSYNEQFF. The CDR3 DNA is TGTGCCAGCAGCTTAGGACTAGCGGGCTCCTACAATGAGCAGTTCTTC.

The chain joins TRBV6-8 to TRBJ2-3; 8 bases match TRBD2. Germline assignment: CDR1 MNHGY and CDR2 SAAAGT. Trimming at V came to 7 bases and at J to 2 bases, leaving 8 bases not matched to a gene. CDR3 length equals 15 residues. Here the CDR3 DNA reads TGTGCCAGCAAAACAGCGGGAGTGTACACAGATACGCAGTATTTT. Protein sequence: CASKTAGVYTDTQYF.

V usage is TRBV7-2 and J usage is TRBJ2-1; TRBD2 is a possible D gene (6 bases). The CDR3 covers 14 residues. Trimming removed 7 bases from V and 3 bases from J, with 13 bases in between. CDR1 is SGHTA and CDR2 is FQGNSA in the germline V gene. The DNA of the CDR3 is TGTGCCAGCACCTTCGCGGGGAACTACAATGAGCAGTTCTTC. Its protein is CASTFAGNYNEQFF.

This clonotype was counted at least ten times. The chain couples TRBV7-2 to TRBJ2-3; D is perhaps TRBD2 (5 bases). The V end was cut by 1 base, the J end by 1 base, with 9 bases between. The CDR3 loop spans 15 amino acids. From germline, CDR1 is SGHTA and CDR2 FQGNSA. The CDR3 DNA sequence: TGTGCCAGCAGCTTAGTGGGAGTCGGCACAGATACGCAGTATTTT. Translating it yields CASSLVGVGTDTQYF.

This clonotype was counted at least ten times. The chain recombines TRBV7-2 with TRBJ2-3; perhaps TRBD2 as D (5 bases). Trimming shortened V by 5 bases and J by 4 bases, and 10 bases separated the two germline ends. The CDR3 runs to 13 residues. Germline loops: CDR1 SGHTA, CDR2 FQGNSA. For the CDR3, the DNA is TGTGCCAGCAGCCCTCGAGCGGCAGATACGCAGTATTTT. Protein: CASSPRAADTQYF. The variable domain in full, with the rest retrieved from reference TRBV7-2 and TRBJ2-3, is GAGVSQSPSNKVTEKGKDVELRCDPISGHTALYWYRQSLGQGLEFLIYFQGNSAPDKSGLPSDRFSAERTGGSVSTLTIQRTQQEDSAVYLCASSPRAADTQYFGPGTRLTVL.